This section outlines one T cell receptor (beta chain) sequence together with its context. Produced via immunoSEQ multiplex PCR; TCRdb's table is partial and in-frame only. Among some 290,000 clones listed, roughly 90% were seen once. This sample is part of a study of blood T cell repertoires in COVID-19. Everyone who took part was about 18 to 90 years old, and they came from about 25 US areas. Cohort allocation depended upon clinical history that participants reported. Exposed participants came across a COVID-19 case within 2 weeks before study entry. With 8 bases removed from V and 5 bases from J, the gap between germline ends came to 21 bases. Germline loops: CDR1 MNHEY, CDR2 SVGAGI. There are 15 residues in the CDR3.

The rearrangement uses TRBV6-5 and TRBJ2-5; D is ambiguous. This clonotype was obtained from a woman aged 25 to 39 who had been exposed to COVID-19. The sequenced material came from PBMCs or T cells enriched from blood (not recorded which). Here the CDR3 reads CASAAISARRETQYF. DNA for the CDR3: TGTGCCAGCGCGGCCATCTCCGCTAGAAGGGAGACCCAGTACTTC.